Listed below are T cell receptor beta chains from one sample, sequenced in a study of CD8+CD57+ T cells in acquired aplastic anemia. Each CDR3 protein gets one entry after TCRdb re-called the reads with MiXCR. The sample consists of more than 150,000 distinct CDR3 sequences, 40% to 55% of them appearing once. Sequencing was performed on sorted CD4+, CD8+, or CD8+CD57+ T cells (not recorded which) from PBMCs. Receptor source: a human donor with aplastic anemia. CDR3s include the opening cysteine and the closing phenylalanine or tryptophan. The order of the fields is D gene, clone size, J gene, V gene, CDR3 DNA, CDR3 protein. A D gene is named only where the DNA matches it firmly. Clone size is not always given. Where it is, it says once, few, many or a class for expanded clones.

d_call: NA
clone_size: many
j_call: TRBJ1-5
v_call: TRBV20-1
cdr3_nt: TGCAGTGCTAGAGCGTTGCAGTCCAATCAGCCCCAGCATTTT
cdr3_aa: CSARALQSNQPQHF

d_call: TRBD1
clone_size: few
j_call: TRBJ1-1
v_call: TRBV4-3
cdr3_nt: TGCGCCAGCAGCCAAGACCGACCCGGGACAGGGACATCTAACACTGAAGCTTTCTTT
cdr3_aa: CASSQDRPGTGTSNTEAFF

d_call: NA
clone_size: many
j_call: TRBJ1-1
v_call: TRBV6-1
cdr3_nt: TGTGCCAGCGGGGGGGGAATGAACACTGAAGCTTTCTTT
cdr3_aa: CASGGGMNTEAFF

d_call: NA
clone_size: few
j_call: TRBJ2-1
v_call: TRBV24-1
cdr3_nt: TGTGCCAGCAGCCTTGACTGGGGCTCCTACAATGAGCAGTTCTTC
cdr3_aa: CASSLDWGSYNEQFF

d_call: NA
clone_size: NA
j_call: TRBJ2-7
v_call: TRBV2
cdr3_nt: TGTGCCAGCTCCGAGCAGTACTTC
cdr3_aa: CASSEQYF

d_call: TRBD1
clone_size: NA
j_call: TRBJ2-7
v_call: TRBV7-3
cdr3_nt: TGTGCCAGCAGCATCCGGACAGGCTACGAGCAGTACTTC
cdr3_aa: CASSIRTGYEQYF

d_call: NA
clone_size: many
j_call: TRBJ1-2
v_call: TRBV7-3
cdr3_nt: TGTGCCAGCAGCTTAATTGGGTCCGAGGGTGTGGATGGCTACACCTTC
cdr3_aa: CASSLIGSEGVDGYTF

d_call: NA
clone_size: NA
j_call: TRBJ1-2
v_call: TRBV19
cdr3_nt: TGTGCCAGTAGTATATCGGGGGGACATCAAGTAACTTATGGCTACACCTTC
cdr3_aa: CASSISGGHQVTYGYTF

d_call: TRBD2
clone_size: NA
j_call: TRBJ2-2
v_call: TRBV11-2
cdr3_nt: TGTGCCAGCAGCTCACTAGCGGGAGGGATTACCGGGGAGCTGTTTTTT
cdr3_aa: CASSSLAGGITGELFF

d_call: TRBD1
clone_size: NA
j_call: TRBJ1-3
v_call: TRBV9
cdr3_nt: TGTGCCAGCAGCTTCCAGGGGGGGGTTGGAAACACCATATATTTT
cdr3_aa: CASSFQGGVGNTIYF

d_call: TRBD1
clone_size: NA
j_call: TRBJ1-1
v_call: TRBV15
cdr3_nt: TGTGCCACCAGCAACACAGGGACAGGGGAAGTGAACACTGAAGCTTTCTTT
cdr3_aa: CATSNTGTGEVNTEAFF

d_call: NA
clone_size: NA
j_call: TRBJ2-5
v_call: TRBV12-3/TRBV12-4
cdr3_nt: TGTGCCAGCACCAAGGGCCGGGACGGAGAGGAGACCCAGTACTTC
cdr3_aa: CASTKGRDGEETQYF

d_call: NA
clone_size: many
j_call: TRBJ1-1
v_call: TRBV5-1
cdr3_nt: TGCGCCAGCACCTCCGGGGGTATAATAGCTTTCTTT
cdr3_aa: CASTSGGIIAFF

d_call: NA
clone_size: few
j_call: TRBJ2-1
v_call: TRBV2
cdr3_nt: TGTGCCAGCAGTGAAGGAGGGTTCCGTTACAATGAGCAGTTCTTC
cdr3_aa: CASSEGGFRYNEQFF

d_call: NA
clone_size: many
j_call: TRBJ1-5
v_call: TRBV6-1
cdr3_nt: TGTGCCAGCAGTGAAGCAGCAACCCGCAATCAGCCCCAGCATTTT
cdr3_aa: CASSEAATRNQPQHF

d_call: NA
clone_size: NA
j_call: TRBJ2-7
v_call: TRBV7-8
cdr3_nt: TGTGCCAGCAGCTACAGGGTTCACGAGCAGTACTTC
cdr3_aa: CASSYRVHEQYF

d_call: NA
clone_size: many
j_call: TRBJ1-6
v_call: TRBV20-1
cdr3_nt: TGCAGTGCTCGGGCGACAGTGGATTATAATTCACCCCTCCACTTT
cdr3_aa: CSARATVDYNSPLHF

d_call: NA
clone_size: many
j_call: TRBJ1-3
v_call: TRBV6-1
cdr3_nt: TGTGCCAGCATGGGCCGTCGGTCGGGAAACACCATATATTTT
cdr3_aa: CASMGRRSGNTIYF

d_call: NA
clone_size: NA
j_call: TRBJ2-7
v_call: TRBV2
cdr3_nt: TGTGCCAGCTGTGACCCCCGGAACTACGAGCAGTACTTC
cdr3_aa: CASCDPRNYEQYF

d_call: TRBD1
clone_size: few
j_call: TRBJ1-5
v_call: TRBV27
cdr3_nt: TGTGCCAGCGGTACTCCGGGACAGGGGGCAGGCCAGCCCCAGCATTTT
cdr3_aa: CASGTPGQGAGQPQHF

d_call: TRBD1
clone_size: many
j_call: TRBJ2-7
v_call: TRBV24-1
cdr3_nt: TGTGCCACCAGTGACCCCCCGGACAGGGCATATTACGAGCAGTACTTC
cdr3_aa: CATSDPPDRAYYEQYF

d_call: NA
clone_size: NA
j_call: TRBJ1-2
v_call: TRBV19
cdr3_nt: TGTGCCAGTAGTGAGGGCCACTATGGCTACACCTTC
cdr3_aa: CASSEGHYGYTF

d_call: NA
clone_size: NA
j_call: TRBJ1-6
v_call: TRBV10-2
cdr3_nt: TGCGCCAGCAGTGATTTACAGGGTAATTCACCCCTCCACTTT
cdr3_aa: CASSDLQGNSPLHF

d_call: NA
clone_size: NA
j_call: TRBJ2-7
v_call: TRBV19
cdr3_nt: TGTGCCAGTAGTGGGGATACGTACGAGCAGTACTTC
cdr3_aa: CASSGDTYEQYF

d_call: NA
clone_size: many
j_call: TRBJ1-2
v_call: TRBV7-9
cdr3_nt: TGTGCCAGCAGCTTAGCAAGGGATCAAGGCTACACCTTC
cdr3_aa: CASSLARDQGYTF

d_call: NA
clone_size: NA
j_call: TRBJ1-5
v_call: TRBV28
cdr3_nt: TGTGCCAGCAGTGCACTTACCCGACTCGGCAATCAGCCCCAGCATTTT
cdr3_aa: CASSALTRLGNQPQHF

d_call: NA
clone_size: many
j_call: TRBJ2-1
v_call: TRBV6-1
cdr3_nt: TGTGCCAGCAGTCAGTCCCATGAGCAGTTCTTC
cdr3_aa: CASSQSHEQFF

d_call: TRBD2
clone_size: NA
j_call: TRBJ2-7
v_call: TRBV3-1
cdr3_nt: TGTGCCAGCAGCGGAACCTTGACTAGCGGGAGCGCTAGCTCCTACGAGCAGTACTTC
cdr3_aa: CASSGTLTSGSASSYEQYF

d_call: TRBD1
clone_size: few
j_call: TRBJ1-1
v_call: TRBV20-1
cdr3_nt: TGCAGTGCTAGAGGTTTCAATCGACAGGGGGGGAACACTGAAGCTTTCTTT
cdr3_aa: CSARGFNRQGGNTEAFF

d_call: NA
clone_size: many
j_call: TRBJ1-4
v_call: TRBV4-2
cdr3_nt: TGTGCCAGCAGCCAAGATCAACGGGAAAAACTGTTTTTT
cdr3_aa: CASSQDQREKLFF

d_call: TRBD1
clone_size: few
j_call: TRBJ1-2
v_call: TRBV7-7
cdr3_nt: TGTGCTAGCAGCTTAGGGCAGGGGGCAGCCATCGCCTTC
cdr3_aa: CASSLGQGAAIAF

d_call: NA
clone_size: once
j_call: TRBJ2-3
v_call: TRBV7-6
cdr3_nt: TGTGCCAGCAGTTTTGATGGGGACACAGATACGCAGTATTTT
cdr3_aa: CASSFDGDTDTQYF

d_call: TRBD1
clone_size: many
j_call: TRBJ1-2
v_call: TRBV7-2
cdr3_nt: TGTGCCAGCAGCTTGACAGGGGGCGCCGACTATGGCTACACCTTC
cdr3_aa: CASSLTGGADYGYTF

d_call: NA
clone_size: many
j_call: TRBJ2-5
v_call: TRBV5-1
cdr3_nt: TGCGCCAGCAGCTTGGTGGGTCAGGGTTTAGAGACCCAGTACTTC
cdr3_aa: CASSLVGQGLETQYF

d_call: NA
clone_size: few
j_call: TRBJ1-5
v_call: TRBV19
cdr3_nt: TGTGCCAGTAGTATAGACAGGCGGCCCACATCCCAGCATTTT
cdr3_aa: CASSIDRRPTSQHF

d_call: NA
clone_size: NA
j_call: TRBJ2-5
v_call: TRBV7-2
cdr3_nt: TGTGCCAGCAGCTGGGTCTACCGACAAGAGACCCAGTACTTC
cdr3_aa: CASSWVYRQETQYF

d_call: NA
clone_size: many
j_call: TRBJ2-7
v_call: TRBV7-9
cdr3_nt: TGTGCCAGCAGCTTAGATTTCGCCGAGCAGTACTTC
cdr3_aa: CASSLDFAEQYF

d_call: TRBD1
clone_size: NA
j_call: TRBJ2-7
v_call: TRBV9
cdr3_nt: TGTGCCAGCAGCGGGACGACAGGGTCGGGGCAGTACTTC
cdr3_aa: CASSGTTGSGQYF